These 17 T cell receptor beta chains share one sample of origin, sequenced in a study of T cell responses to AZD1222 COVID-19 vaccine. Sequencing used immunoSEQ multiplex PCR; TCRdb keeps in-frame clones, though not all of them. The sample lists 75,000 to 100,000 clones; 90% were seen once. The sample in question was peripheral blood, obtained on day 0 of AZD1222 vaccination. The receptors were gathered from an adult in good health.

The CDR3 sequence is CASSVAFVGVPYNEQFF. In DNA, the CDR3 is TGTGCCAGCAGCGTAGCCTTTGTCGGGGTACCCTACAATGAGCAGTTCTTC. The chain joins TRBV9 to TRBJ2-1; a weak D match, TRBD2 (5 bases). V dropped 0 bases and J dropped 2 bases, with 15 bases sitting between them. Germline CDR1 reads SGDLS; CDR2 reads YYNGEE. The CDR3 length is 17 residues.

V and J are TRBV27 and TRBJ2-7; D might be TRBD1 (6 bases). Per the germline V gene, CDR1 is MNHEY and CDR2 is SMNVEV (reference sequence). Trimming stripped 4 bases from V and 1 base from J, with 11 bases between. This CDR3 region has 14 residues. In nucleotides, the CDR3 is TGTGCCAGCAGTTCATTGGGACAATCCTACGAGCAGTACTTC. Its translation is CASSSLGQSYEQYF.

This rearrangement joins TRBV7-2 to TRBJ1-3; perhaps TRBD1 as D (5 bases). CDR3 length: 14 residues. The V and J ends lost 4 bases and 4 bases respectively, with 11 bases between them. The germline gives CDR1 SGHTA, CDR2 FQGNSA. CDR3 sequence (DNA): TGTGCCAGCAGCTCAAGGGGAGCGGGAAACACCATATATTTT. Protein: CASSSRGAGNTIYF.

V and J are TRBV18 and TRBJ2-1; 9 positions match TRBD1. Germline V gives CDR1 KGHSH, CDR2 LQKENI. Trimming removed 8 bases from V and 8 bases from J; junction bases left unmatched: 7. This CDR3 spans 13 amino acids. In DNA, the CDR3 is TGTGCCAGCGAGACAGGGGGTGTAGATGAGCAGTTCTTC. It encodes CASETGGVDEQFF.

The J gene is TRBJ1-4, the V gene TRBV19; D may be TRBD1 (5 bases). The germline V gene has CDR1 LNHDA and CDR2 SQIVND (reference sequence). The CDR3 runs 16 residues. V was clipped by 10 bases and J by 10 bases, with 28 bases between them. CDR3 amino acids: CATNPAGQGLRGKLFF. The DNA of the CDR3 is TGTGCCACCAACCCAGCGGGCCAGGGCTTGAGGGGAAAACTGTTTTTT.

The chain links TRBV5-6 to TRBJ1-2; TRBD1 might be the D (5 bases). Germline loops: CDR1 SGHDT, CDR2 YYEEEE. The CDR3 has 13 residues. Trimming removed 0 bases at V and 4 bases at J, with 7 bases between. The CDR3 DNA is TGTGCCAGCAGCTTGGACAGGTCCTATGGCTACACCTTC. Amino acid sequence: CASSLDRSYGYTF.

The chain uses TRBV24-1 and TRBJ1-4; 11 positions match TRBD1. The CDR3 runs to 17 residues. V dropped 7 bases and J dropped 7; count of bases not matched to a gene: 13. From germline, CDR1 is KGHDR and CDR2 SFDVKD. CDR3: CATRPIKPGQGGEKLFF. In DNA form, the CDR3 reads TGTGCCACCAGACCGATTAAACCGGGACAGGGGGGTGAAAAACTGTTTTTT.

This chain links TRBV6-5 with TRBJ2-1; the D gene is possibly TRBD1 (6 bases). Germline values: CDR1 MNHEY, CDR2 SVGAGI. The V gene lost 2 bases and the J gene lost 5 bases, with 13 bases spanning the gap. The CDR3 consists of 15 residues. The CDR3 nucleotides read TGTGCCAGCAGTTACGGGGGCGAAGTCAACAATGAGCAGTTCTTC. Amino acids: CASSYGGEVNNEQFF.

This clone has a handful of counts. The chain links TRBV7-9 to TRBJ2-3; D is undetermined. The germline gives CDR1 SEHNR, CDR2 FQNEAQ (reference sequence). The CDR3 is 14 residues long. The V end lost 5 bases, the J end lost 0 bases, and 9 bases lay between the germline ends. Written as DNA, the CDR3 is TGTGCCAGCAGCCCCTCGACAAGCACAGATACGCAGTATTTT. Translation gives CASSPSTSTDTQYF.

The chain carries TRBV6-2 or TRBV6-3 and TRBJ2-5; 7 positions agree with TRBD1. From germline, CDR1 is MNHEY and CDR2 SVGEGT. This CDR3 spans 13 amino acids. V trimming: 4 bases; J trimming: 3 bases; junction bases outside the gene matches: 2. The CDR3 nucleotides are TGTGCCAGCAGTTCTGACAGGGAAGAGACCCAGTACTTC. Translated: CASSSDREETQYF.

The gene calls are TRBV7-2 and TRBJ2-7; D might be TRBD1 or TRBD2, each matching 5 bases. The CDR3 runs to 14 residues. Germline V lookup: CDR1 SGHTA, CDR2 FQGNSA. Trimming left V 6 bases short and J 4 bases short, with 16 bases between. CDR3 nucleotide sequence: TGTGCCAGCAGGGGCCCGGGACGGATTTACGAGCAGTACTTC. Amino acid sequence: CASRGPGRIYEQYF. Using reference TRBV7-2 and TRBJ2-7 for the parts outside the CDR3, the full variable domain is GAGVSQSPSNKVTEKGKDVELRCDPISGHTALYWYRQSLGQGLEFLIYFQGNSAPDKSGLPSDRFSAERTGGSVSTLTIQRTQQEDSAVYLCASRGPGRIYEQYFGPGTRLTVT.

This sequence joins TRBV11-2 and TRBJ2-1; 8 nucleotides line up with TRBD1. This CDR3 is built from 13 residues. Germline-derived CDR1 and CDR2 are SGHAT and FQNNGV. V dropped 5 bases and J dropped 8; count of bases not matched to a gene: 5. The CDR3 loop reads CASSHRTGYEQFF. Here the CDR3 DNA reads TGTGCCAGCAGCCACCGGACAGGGTATGAGCAGTTCTTC. The full variable domain, with the rest looked up from reference TRBV11-2 and TRBJ2-1, is EAGVAQSPRYKIIEKRQSVAFWCNPISGHATLYWYQQILGQGPKLLIQFQNNGVVDDSQLPKDRFSAERLKGVDSTLKIQPAKLEDSAVYLCASSHRTGYEQFFGPGTRLTVL.

The rearrangement uses TRBV27 and TRBJ1-4; maybe TRBD1 (5 bases). This CDR3 has 13 amino acids. Deletions cut 5 bases from V and 3 bases from J, with 7 bases between. The V gene's germline CDR1 is MNHEY and CDR2 SMNVEV (reference sequence). Here the CDR3 DNA reads TGTGCCAGCAGTCGACAGTCTAATGAAAAACTGTTTTTT. It codes for CASSRQSNEKLFF.

The chain is built from TRBV19 and TRBJ1-2; D ambiguous. Germline loops: CDR1 LNHDA, CDR2 SQIVND (reference sequence). V was cut by 3 bases and J by 3 bases, with 11 bases left in between. This CDR3 contains 14 residues. CDR3 sequence reads: CASSMVGFYYGYTF. CDR3 in DNA: TGTGCCAGTAGTATGGTGGGGTTCTACTATGGCTACACCTTC. The full variable domain, with the rest looked up from reference TRBV19 and TRBJ1-2, is DGGITQSPKYLFRKEGQNVTLSCEQNLNHDAMYWYRQDPGQGLRLIYYSQIVNDFQKGDIAEGYSVSREKKESFPLTVTSAQKNPTAFYLCASSMVGFYYGYTFGSGTRLTVV.

This chain connects TRBV6-5 to TRBJ1-2, with D uncertain. Trimming left V 2 bases short and J 0 bases short, with 10 bases between. The CDR3 contains 15 residues. Germline CDR1 reads MNHEY; CDR2 reads SVGAGI. Here the CDR3 reads CASSYGLITNYGYTF. The CDR3 region has the DNA TGTGCCAGCAGTTACGGTTTAATAACTAACTATGGCTACACCTTC.

The gene calls are TRBV19 and TRBJ2-5, with D perhaps TRBD2 (6 bases). With 5 bases removed from V and 1 base from J, the gap between germline ends came to 17 bases. This CDR3 spans 16 amino acids. The germline V gene has CDR1 LNHDA and CDR2 SQIVND (reference sequence). For the CDR3, the DNA is TGTGCCAGTAGTCGGGCGGTTAGCGGAGCCCAAGAGACCCAGTACTTC. It yields the protein CASSRAVSGAQETQYF. Variable domain in full (rest from reference TRBV19 and TRBJ2-5): DGGITQSPKYLFRKEGQNVTLSCEQNLNHDAMYWYRQDPGQGLRLIYYSQIVNDFQKGDIAEGYSVSREKKESFPLTVTSAQKNPTAFYLCASSRAVSGAQETQYFGPGTRLLVL.

This chain joins TRBV7-2 and TRBJ1-1; D is ambiguous. From germline, CDR1 is SGHTA and CDR2 FQGNSA. V shed 1 base and J shed 4 bases, with 10 bases lying between them. The CDR3 is 14 residues long. The CDR3 DNA reads as TGTGCCAGCAGCTTAGAGGCAATGGGCACTGAAGCTTTCTTT. Translation: CASSLEAMGTEAFF.